The T cell receptor beta chain described here comes from a study of shared clonotypes between healthy human individuals. Findings of the study overall: Sharing across four donors was highest in naive CD4 (roughly 5%) and lowest in memory CD8 (approximately 0.4%).

This clone was recorded once. Its antigen is undetermined. The germline V and J ends were trimmed by 5 bases and 2 bases, with 16 bases remaining between them. The CDR3 spans 15 residues. Looked up from germline, CDR1 is MNHEY and CDR2 is SVGAGI. It was about 180 ng DNA, around 33,000 T cell genomes, that sorted-subset replicate PCRs used. Using immunoSEQ multiplex PCR, the repertoire was profiled, and TCRdb retains in-frame clones only, with some absent. The table shows nearly 750,000 clones, with approximately 72% occurring only once. The TCR comes from a woman aged 25 to 39 in good health. Material: memory CD4+ T cells sorted from blood. The subset here: CD45RA-negative fraction. The chain couples TRBV6-5 to TRBJ2-7; no firm D call. CDR3 sequence reads: CASSIGPGETYEQYF. The CDR3 nucleotides are TGTGCCAGCAGTATCGGGCCCGGAGAGACCTACGAGCAGTACTTC.